The rows below give T cell receptor beta chains drawn from one sample of a study of T-cell memory formation after mild COVID-19. One entry per CDR3 protein results from TCRdb running MiXCR on the 5' RACE reads. Among about 450,000 distinct CDR3 sequences, about a quarter were seen once, and the ten largest hold around 13%. The specimen sequenced was PBMCs or a T cell subset sorted from them (not recorded which). The receptors were gathered from an adult woman who had mild COVID-19 (a few samples of this study predate the infection). Cell type and time point are not known. The CDR3 runs from the conserved cysteine through the conserved F or W. A D gene is named only where the DNA matches it firmly. Clone sizes are given selectively: once, few, many, or a class where the clone is expanded.

D	V	size	J	CDR3	DNA
TRBD2	TRBV7-6	few	TRBJ2-7	CASSPAWTSGGPISYEQYF	TGTGCCAGCAGCCCCGCCTGGACTAGCGGGGGGCCCATCTCCTACGAGCAGTACTTC
NA	TRBV24-1	many	TRBJ2-3	CATSDVGLTRIDTQYF	TGTGCCACCAGTGACGTGGGACTCACACGCATAGATACGCAGTATTTT
TRBD1	TRBV12-3/TRBV12-4	few	TRBJ1-3	CASRDSSGNTIYF	TGTGCCAGTAGGGACAGCTCTGGAAACACCATATATTTT
NA	TRBV12-3/TRBV12-4	NA	TRBJ1-6	CASSSSGNSPLHF	TGTGCCAGCAGTTCCTCCGGGAATTCACCCCTCCACTTT
NA	TRBV6-2/TRBV6-3	NA	TRBJ2-5	CASSDPVAPHHF	TGTGCCAGCAGTGACCCGGTTGCACCTCATCACTTC
TRBD1	TRBV3-1	NA	TRBJ2-7	CASRQTGAITEQYF	TGTGCCAGCAGGCAGACAGGGGCGATCACCGAGCAGTACTTC
NA	TRBV11-2	few	TRBJ1-6	CASSLWDSPLHF	TGTGCCAGCAGCTTATGGGATTCACCCCTCCACTTT
TRBD1	TRBV6-5	few	TRBJ2-1	CASSSIRGQGSYNEQFF	TGTGCCAGCAGCTCCATACGGGGACAGGGGTCCTACAATGAGCAGTTCTTC
NA	TRBV7-6	NA	TRBJ2-5	CASSLWKGKETQYF	TGTGCCAGCAGCTTATGGAAGGGGAAAGAGACCCAGTACTTC
TRBD2	TRBV5-1	NA	TRBJ2-1	CASSRTSDNEQFF	TGCGCCAGCAGCCGTACTAGCGACAATGAGCAGTTCTTC
NA	TRBV12-3/TRBV12-4	many	TRBJ2-1	CASSLADDNEQFF	TGTGCCAGCAGTTTAGCGGACGACAATGAGCAGTTCTTC
TRBD1	TRBV25-1	NA	TRBJ1-1	CASSGGQGNFF	TGTGCCAGCAGTGGGGGACAGGGGAATTTCTTT
TRBD2	TRBV5-4	NA	TRBJ2-1	CASSVLSGRGYNEQFF	TGTGCCAGCAGCGTTCTCAGCGGGAGGGGGTACAATGAGCAGTTCTTC
NA	TRBV28	few	TRBJ1-4	CASSLERGNEKLFF	TGTGCCAGCAGTTTGGAAAGGGGAAATGAAAAACTGTTTTTT
NA	TRBV11-2	few	TRBJ2-7	CASSLSWQAPTYEQYF	TGTGCCAGCAGCTTATCATGGCAGGCCCCTACCTACGAGCAGTACTTC
NA	TRBV30	few	TRBJ2-2	CAWGPPGELFF	TGTGCCTGGGGCCCACCCGGGGAGCTGTTTTTT
TRBD1	TRBV29-1	NA	TRBJ2-4	CSVEPWTGEKNIQYF	TGCAGCGTTGAGCCTTGGACAGGGGAAAAAAACATTCAGTACTTC
TRBD2	TRBV6-6	NA	TRBJ2-7	CASSRGRQGFTYEQYF	TGTGCCAGCAGCCGCGGGAGGCAGGGGTTCACCTACGAGCAGTACTTC
NA	TRBV20-1	NA	TRBJ1-2	CSAITGRTLPDYGYTF	TGCAGTGCCATAACAGGGCGGACCTTACCCGACTATGGCTACACCTTC
NA	TRBV7-2	few	TRBJ2-1	CASGDRSREQFF	TGTGCCAGCGGAGATAGGAGCCGGGAGCAGTTCTTC
TRBD1	TRBV7-2	NA	TRBJ2-5	CASSLVGTGGQETQYF	TGTGCCAGCAGCTTAGTTGGGACAGGGGGTCAAGAGACCCAGTACTTC
NA	TRBV2	NA	TRBJ2-6	CALGANVLTF	TGTGCCCTGGGGGCCAACGTCCTGACTTTC
TRBD1	TRBV7-9	few	TRBJ1-2	CASSLGAYRGNGYTF	TGTGCCAGCAGCTTAGGAGCATACAGGGGGAATGGCTACACCTTC
TRBD1	TRBV6-1	few	TRBJ2-7	CASSGGQGGQYF	TGTGCCAGCAGTGGCGGACAGGGAGGGCAGTACTTC
NA	TRBV4-1	NA	TRBJ2-5	CASSQEGRRRGETQYF	TGCGCCAGCAGCCAAGAAGGCCGACGACGGGGAGAGACCCAGTACTTC
NA	TRBV7-9	NA	TRBJ2-3	CASSLTFARGRTDTQYF	TGTGCCAGCAGCCTCACCTTTGCCAGGGGCCGCACAGATACGCAGTATTTT
NA	TRBV6-5	few	TRBJ1-2	CASSYMVTDNYGYTF	TGTGCCAGCAGTTACATGGTGACAGATAACTATGGCTACACCTTC
TRBD2	TRBV12-3/TRBV12-4	NA	TRBJ2-2	CASSTGRANTGELFF	TGTGCCAGCAGCACCGGGAGGGCGAACACCGGGGAGCTGTTTTTT
NA	TRBV6-2/TRBV6-3	NA	TRBJ1-3	CASSYSSGVSGNTIYF	TGTGCCAGCAGTTACAGCAGCGGCGTCTCTGGAAACACCATATATTTT